The clone carrying this T cell receptor beta chain was seen a few times. V was pared by 3 bases and J by 0 bases, with 5 bases of the junction left unmatched. Looked up from germline, CDR1 is DFQATT and CDR2 is SNEGSKA (reference sequence). CDR3 size: 17 residues. This sample was taken from a study of blood T cells in healthy people across ages. Combining a sample-barcoded 5' primer with a J-beta primer mix, a second PCR ran for about 6 to 12 cycles. MiXCR, applied by TCRdb to the 5' RACE reads, yields one record per CDR3 protein. The sample gives under 2 million distinct CDR3 sequences, around 36% of which show up once; roughly 10% is in the top ten.

V and J are TRBV20-1 and TRBJ2-2, with TRBD2 matching over 12 bases. This sequence originates from a young woman in good health. Specimen: blood. CDR3 nucleotide sequence: TGCAGTGCTAGGGCTAGCGGGAGGGCCACGAACACCGGGGAGCTGTTTTTT. It specifies CSARASGRATNTGELFF.